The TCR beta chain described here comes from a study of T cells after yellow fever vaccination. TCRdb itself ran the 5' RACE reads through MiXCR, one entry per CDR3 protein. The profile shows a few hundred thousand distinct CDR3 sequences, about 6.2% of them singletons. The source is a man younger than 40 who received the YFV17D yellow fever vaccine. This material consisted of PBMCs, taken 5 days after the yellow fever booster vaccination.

The CDR3: CATSDHGLAGGFGGELFF. The CDR3 bases are TGTGCCACCAGTGACCACGGACTAGCGGGAGGTTTTGGCGGGGAGCTGTTTTTT. The chain recombines TRBV24-1 with TRBJ2-2, with 14 bases aligning to TRBD2. The CDR3 is made up of 18 amino acids. The germline V gene encodes CDR1 KGHDR and CDR2 SFDVKD. Losses at the gene ends were 4 bases for V and 7 bases for J; bases not matched to a gene: 10.